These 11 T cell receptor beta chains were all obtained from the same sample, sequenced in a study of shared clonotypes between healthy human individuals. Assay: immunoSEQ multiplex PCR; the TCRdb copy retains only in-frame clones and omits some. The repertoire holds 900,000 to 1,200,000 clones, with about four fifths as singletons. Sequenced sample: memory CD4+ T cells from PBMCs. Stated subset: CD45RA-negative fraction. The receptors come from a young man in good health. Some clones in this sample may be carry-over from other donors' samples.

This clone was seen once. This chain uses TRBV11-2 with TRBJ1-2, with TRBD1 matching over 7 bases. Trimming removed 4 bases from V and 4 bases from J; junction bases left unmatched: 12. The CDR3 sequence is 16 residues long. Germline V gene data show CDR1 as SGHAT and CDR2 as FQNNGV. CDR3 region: CASSSLGRTGGYGYTF. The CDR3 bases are TGTGCCAGCAGCTCGTTAGGGAGGACAGGAGGCTATGGCTACACCTTC.

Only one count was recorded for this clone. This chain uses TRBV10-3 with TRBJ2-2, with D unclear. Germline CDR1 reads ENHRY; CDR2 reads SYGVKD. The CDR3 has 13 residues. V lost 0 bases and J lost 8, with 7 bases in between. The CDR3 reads CAISESGDGELFF. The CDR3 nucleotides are TGTGCCATCAGTGAGTCTGGGGATGGGGAGCTGTTTTTT.

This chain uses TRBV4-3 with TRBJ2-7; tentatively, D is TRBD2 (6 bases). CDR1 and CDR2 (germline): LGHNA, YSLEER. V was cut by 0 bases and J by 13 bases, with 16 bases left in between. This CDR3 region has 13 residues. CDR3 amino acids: CASSQEVPGVSYF. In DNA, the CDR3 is TGCGCCAGCAGCCAAGAGGTTCCGGGAGTTAGTTACTTC.

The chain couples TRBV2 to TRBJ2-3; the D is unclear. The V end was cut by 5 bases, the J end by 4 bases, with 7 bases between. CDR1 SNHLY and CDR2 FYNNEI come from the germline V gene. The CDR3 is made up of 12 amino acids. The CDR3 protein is CASSKSADTQYF. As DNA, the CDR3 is TGTGCCAGCAGTAAGAGCGCAGATACGCAGTATTTT.

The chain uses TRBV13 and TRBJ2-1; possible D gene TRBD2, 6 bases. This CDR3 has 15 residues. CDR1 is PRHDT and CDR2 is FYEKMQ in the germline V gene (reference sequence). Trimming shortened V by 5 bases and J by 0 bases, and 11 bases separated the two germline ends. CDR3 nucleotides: TGTGCCAGCAGCCGGGGCGGGACCTCCTACAATGAGCAGTTCTTC. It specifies CASSRGGTSYNEQFF.

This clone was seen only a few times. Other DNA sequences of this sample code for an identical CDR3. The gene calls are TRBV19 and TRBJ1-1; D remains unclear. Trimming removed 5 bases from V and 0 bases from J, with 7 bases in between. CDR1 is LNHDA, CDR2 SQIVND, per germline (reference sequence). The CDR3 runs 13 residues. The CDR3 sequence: CASSLPLNTEAFF. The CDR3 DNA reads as TGTGCCAGTAGTCTCCCTTTGAACACTGAAGCTTTCTTT.

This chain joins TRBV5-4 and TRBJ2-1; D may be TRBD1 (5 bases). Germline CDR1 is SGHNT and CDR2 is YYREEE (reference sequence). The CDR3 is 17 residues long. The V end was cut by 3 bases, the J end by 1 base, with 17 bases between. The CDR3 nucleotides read TGTGCCAGCAGCTGGGGCGGTCCCCTCTCATCCTACAATGAGCAGTTCTTC. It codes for CASSWGGPLSSYNEQFF. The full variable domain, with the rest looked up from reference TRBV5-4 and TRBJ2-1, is ETGVTQSPTHLIKTRGQQVTLRCSSQSGHNTVSWYQQALGQGPQFIFQYYREEENGRGNFPPRFSGLQFPNYSSELNVNALELDDSALYLCASSWGGPLSSYNEQFFGPGTRLTVL.

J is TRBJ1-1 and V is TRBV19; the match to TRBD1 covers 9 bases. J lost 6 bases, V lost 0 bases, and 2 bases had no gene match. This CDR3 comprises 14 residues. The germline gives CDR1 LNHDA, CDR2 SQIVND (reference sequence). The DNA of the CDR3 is TGTGCCAGTAGTATAGATCGACAGGGGGCTGAAGCTTTCTTT. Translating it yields CASSIDRQGAEAFF. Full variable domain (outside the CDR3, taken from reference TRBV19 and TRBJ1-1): DGGITQSPKYLFRKEGQNVTLSCEQNLNHDAMYWYRQDPGQGLRLIYYSQIVNDFQKGDIAEGYSVSREKKESFPLTVTSAQKNPTAFYLCASSIDRQGAEAFFGQGTRLTVV.

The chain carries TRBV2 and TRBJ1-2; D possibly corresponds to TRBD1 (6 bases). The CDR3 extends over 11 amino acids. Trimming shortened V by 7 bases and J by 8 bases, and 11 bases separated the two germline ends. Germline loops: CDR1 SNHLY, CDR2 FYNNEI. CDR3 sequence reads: CASIIQGGYTF. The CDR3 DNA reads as TGTGCCAGCATTATCCAGGGGGGCTACACCTTC.

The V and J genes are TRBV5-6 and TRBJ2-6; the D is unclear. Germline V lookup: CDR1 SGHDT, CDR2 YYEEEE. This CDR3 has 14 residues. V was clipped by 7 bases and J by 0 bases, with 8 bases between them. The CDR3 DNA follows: TGTGCCAGCGTCCCATCCTCTGGGGCCAACGTCCTGACTTTC. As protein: CASVPSSGANVLTF.

The CDR3 DNA reads TGTGCCAGCAGCGAGGGGATAGGCACAGATACGCAGTATTTT. This sequence encodes CASSEGIGTDTQYF. V gene TRBV7-2 combines with J gene TRBJ2-3; possibly TRBD1 or TRBD2 for D (5 bases each). CDR1 is SGHTA and CDR2 is FQGNSA in the germline V gene. The V end lost 5 bases, the J end lost 1 base, and 10 bases lay between the germline ends. The CDR3 length is 14 residues.